Sequencing of this T cell receptor beta chain was carried out in a study of blood T cell repertoires in COVID-19. Study in general: COVID-19 samples, acute and convalescent, were from the United States, Italy and Spain. Nucleic acid was either cDNA or gDNA, and it came from T cells, B-cell-depleted T cells, or PBMCs.

How the authors handled the data: Nucleated cell counts were estimated from reference gene primer amplification. The method was immunoSEQ multiplex PCR; TCRdb's version includes in-frame clones alone and lacks a portion of them. Clone size and V and J calls were adopted from that table, with D and trimming inferred from the DNA. The sample yields about 300,000 clones, around 84% seen once. Recruited during active infection, patients (from Seattle) were subsequently followed longitudinally. The receptor was derived from a human donor with COVID-19, enrolled during active disease. The donor label of this sample is uncertain. Source material: peripheral blood.

The CDR3 spells CASSWARTGEYEQYF. The CDR3 nucleotides are TGTGCCAGCAGCTGGGCGAGGACAGGGGAATACGAGCAGTACTTC. V and J are TRBV6-5 and TRBJ2-7, with 9 bases that match TRBD1. CDR3 length: 15 residues. Germline V gene sequence: CDR1 MNHEY, CDR2 SVGAGI. The V segment lost 6 bases and the J segment 4 bases; nucleotides outside the gene matches: 10.